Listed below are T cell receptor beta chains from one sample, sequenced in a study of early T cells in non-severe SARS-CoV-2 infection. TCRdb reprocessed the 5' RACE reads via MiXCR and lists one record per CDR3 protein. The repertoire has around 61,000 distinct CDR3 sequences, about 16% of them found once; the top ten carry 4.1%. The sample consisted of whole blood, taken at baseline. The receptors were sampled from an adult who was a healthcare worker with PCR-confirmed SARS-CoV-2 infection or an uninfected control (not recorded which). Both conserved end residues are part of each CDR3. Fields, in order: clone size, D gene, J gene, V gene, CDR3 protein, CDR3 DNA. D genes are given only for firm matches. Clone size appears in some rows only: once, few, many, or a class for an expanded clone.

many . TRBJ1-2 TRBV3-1 CASSHVQGTNYGYTF TGTGCCAGCAGCCACGTACAGGGAACTAACTATGGCTACACCTTC
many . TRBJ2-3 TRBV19 CASSLGGGPDTQYF TGTGCCAGCTCCCTGGGGGGCGGCCCGGATACGCAGTATTTT
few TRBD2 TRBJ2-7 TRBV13 CASSATGLAGQSEQYF TGTGCCAGCAGCGCGACCGGACTAGCGGGACAAAGCGAGCAGTACTTC
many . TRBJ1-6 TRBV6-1 CASSEVSTSPLHF TGTGCCAGCAGTGAAGTGAGCACTTCACCCCTCCACTTT
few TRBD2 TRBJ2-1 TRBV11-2 CASSPLSGRDYNEQFF TGTGCCAGCAGCCCCCTGAGCGGGAGGGATTACAATGAGCAGTTCTTC
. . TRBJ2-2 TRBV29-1 CSARANTGELFF TGCAGCGCTAGGGCGAACACCGGGGAGCTGTTTTTT
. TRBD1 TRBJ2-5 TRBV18 CASSHHPGGQETQYF TGTGCCAGCTCACACCATCCAGGGGGCCAAGAGACCCAGTACTTC
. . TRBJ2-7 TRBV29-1 CSVGKIVGSEQYF TGCAGCGTCGGGAAGATAGTAGGGAGCGAGCAGTACTTC
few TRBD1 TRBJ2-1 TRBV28 CASSFSGGVVNEQFF TGTGCCAGCAGTTTTTCAGGGGGCGTAGTGAATGAGCAGTTCTTC
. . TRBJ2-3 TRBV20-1 CSASFGVADTQYF TGCAGTGCTAGTTTTGGGGTCGCAGATACGCAGTATTTT
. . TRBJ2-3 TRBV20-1 CSARDSGRGRTDTQYF TGCAGTGCTAGAGATAGCGGGCGGGGGCGCACAGATACGCAGTATTTT
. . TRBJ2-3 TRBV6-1 CASRRDTQYF TGTGCCAGCAGACGGGATACGCAGTATTTT
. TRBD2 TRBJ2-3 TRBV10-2 CASRPSGGAADTQYF TGCGCCAGCAGGCCTAGCGGGGGGGCCGCAGATACGCAGTATTTT
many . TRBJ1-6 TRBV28 CASSLRTAVNSPLHF TGTGCCAGCAGTTTACGAACAGCTGTGAATTCACCCCTCCACTTT
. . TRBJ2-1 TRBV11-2 CASSLDSPDEQFF TGTGCCAGCAGCTTAGATTCCCCGGATGAGCAGTTCTTC
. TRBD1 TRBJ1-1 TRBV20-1 CSARDRRVMAEAFF TGCAGTGCTAGGGACAGGCGAGTGATGGCTGAAGCTTTCTTT
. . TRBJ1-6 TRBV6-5 CASSRDQISPLHF TGTGCCAGCAGCAGGGACCAAATTTCACCCCTCCACTTT
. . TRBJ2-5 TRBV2 CASSDVGDSQQTQYF TGTGCCAGCAGTGATGTAGGGGACTCCCAACAGACCCAGTACTTC
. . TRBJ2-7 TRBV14 CASSQEWNSYEQYF TGTGCCAGCAGCCAAGAGTGGAACTCCTACGAGCAGTACTTC
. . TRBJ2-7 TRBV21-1 CASLESGTASYEQYF TGTGCCAGCCTCGAGTCGGGGACAGCCTCCTACGAGCAGTACTTC
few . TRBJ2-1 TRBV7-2 CASSYRVHEQFF TGTGCCAGCAGTTACAGGGTACATGAGCAGTTCTTC
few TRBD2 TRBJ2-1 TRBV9 CASSASGGVYNEQFF TGTGCCAGCAGCGCCAGCGGGGGGGTCTACAATGAGCAGTTCTTC
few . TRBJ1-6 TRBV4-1 CASSHPRQEGYNSPLHF TGCGCCAGCAGCCACCCAAGACAGGAGGGCTATAATTCACCCCTCCACTTT
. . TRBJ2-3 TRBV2 CASSERAGTVPDTQYF TGTGCCAGCAGTGAACGGGCGGGGACAGTGCCAGATACGCAGTATTTT
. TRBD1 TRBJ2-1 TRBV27 CASSPGTGFYNEQFF TGTGCCAGCAGCCCCGGGACAGGGTTCTACAATGAGCAGTTCTTC
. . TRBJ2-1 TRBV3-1 CASSRLLIGGAREQFF TGTGCCAGCAGCCGATTATTGATAGGGGGGGCGAGAGAGCAGTTCTTC
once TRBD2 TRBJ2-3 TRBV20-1 CSARGGLNPSTDTQYF TGCAGTGCTAGAGGGGGACTAAACCCTAGCACAGATACGCAGTATTTT
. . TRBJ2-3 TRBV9 CASSSRSQQTTDTQYF TGTGCCAGCAGCTCCCGGAGTCAACAAACCACAGATACGCAGTATTTT
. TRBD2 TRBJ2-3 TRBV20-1 CSARAPGLAGTDTQYF TGCAGTGCTAGAGCCCCCGGACTAGCGGGGACAGATACGCAGTATTTT
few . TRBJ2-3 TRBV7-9 CASSTRLEVTDTQYF TGTGCCAGCAGCACAAGACTCGAGGTCACAGATACGCAGTATTTT